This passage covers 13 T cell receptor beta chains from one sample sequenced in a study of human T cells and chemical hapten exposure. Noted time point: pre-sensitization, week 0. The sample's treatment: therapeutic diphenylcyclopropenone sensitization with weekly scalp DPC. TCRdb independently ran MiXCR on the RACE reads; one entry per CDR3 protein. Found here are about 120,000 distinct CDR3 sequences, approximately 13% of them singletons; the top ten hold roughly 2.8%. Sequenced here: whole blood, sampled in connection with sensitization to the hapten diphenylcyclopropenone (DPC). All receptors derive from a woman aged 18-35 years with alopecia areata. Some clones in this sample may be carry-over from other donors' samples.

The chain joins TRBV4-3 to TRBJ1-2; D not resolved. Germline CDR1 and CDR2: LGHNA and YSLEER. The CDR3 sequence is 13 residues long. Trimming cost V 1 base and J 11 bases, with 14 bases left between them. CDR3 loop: CASSQVTGSDYTF. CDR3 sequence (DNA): TGCGCCAGCAGCCAAGTAACCGGGAGCGATTACACCTTC.

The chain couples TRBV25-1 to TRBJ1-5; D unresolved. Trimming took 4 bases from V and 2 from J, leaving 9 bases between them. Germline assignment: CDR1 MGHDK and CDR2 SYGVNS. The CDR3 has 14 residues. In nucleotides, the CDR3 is TGTGCCAGCAGTGGTGGTATGGGCAATCAGCCCCAGCATTTT. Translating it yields CASSGGMGNQPQHF.

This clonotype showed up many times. CDR3 protein: CSARGGGGNEQFF. The CDR3 coding sequence is TGCAGTGCTAGAGGAGGGGGAGGCAATGAGCAGTTCTTC. J is TRBJ2-1 and V is TRBV20-1, with D tentatively TRBD1 or TRBD2 (6 bases each). The CDR3 contains 13 residues. V was pared by 1 base and J by 6 bases, with 10 bases between. The V gene's germline CDR1 is DFQATT and CDR2 SNEGSKA (reference sequence).

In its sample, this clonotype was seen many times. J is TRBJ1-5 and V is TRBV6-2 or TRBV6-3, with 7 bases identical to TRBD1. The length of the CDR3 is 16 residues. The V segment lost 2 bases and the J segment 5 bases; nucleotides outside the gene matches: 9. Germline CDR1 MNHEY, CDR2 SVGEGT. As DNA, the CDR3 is TGTGCCAGCAGTTACAGGGGGACAGATGATTATCAGCCCCAGCATTTT. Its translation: CASSYRGTDDYQPQHF.

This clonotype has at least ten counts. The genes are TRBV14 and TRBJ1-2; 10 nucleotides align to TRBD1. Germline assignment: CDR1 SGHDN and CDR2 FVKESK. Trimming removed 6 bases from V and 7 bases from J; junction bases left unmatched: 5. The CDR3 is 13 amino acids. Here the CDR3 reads CASSPGQGFGYTF. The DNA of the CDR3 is TGTGCCAGCAGTCCGGGACAGGGGTTTGGCTACACCTTC.

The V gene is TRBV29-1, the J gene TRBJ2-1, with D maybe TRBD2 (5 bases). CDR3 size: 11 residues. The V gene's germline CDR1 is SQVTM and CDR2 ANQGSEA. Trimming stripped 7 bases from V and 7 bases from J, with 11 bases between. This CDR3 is CSAGEGNEQFF. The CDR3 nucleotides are TGCAGCGCCGGGGAAGGGAATGAGCAGTTCTTC.

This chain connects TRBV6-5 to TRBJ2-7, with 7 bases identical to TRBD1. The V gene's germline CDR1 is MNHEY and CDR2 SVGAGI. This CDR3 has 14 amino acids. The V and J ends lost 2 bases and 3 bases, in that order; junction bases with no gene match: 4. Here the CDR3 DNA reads TGTGCCAGCAGTTACGAACAGGGGTACTACGAGCAGTACTTC. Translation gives CASSYEQGYYEQYF.

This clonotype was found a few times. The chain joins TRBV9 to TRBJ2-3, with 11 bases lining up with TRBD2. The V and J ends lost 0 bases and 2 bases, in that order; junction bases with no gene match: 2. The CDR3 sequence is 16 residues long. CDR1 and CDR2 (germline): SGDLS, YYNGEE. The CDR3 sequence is CASSVVSGGATDTQYF. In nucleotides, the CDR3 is TGTGCCAGCAGCGTAGTTAGCGGGGGGGCCACAGATACGCAGTATTTT.

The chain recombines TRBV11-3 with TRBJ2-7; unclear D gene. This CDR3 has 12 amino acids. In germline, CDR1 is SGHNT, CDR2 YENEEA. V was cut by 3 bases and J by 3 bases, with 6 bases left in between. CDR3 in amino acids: CASSFGDYEQYF. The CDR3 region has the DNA TGTGCCAGCAGCTTTGGGGACTACGAGCAGTACTTC.

CDR3 in DNA: TGCGCCAGCAGTCGTGGGAGCGAGACTGAAGCTTTCTTT. This gives the protein CASSRGSETEAFF. The V gene is TRBV10-2, the J gene TRBJ1-1; D unresolved. With 5 bases removed from V and 5 bases from J, the gap between germline ends came to 12 bases. The V gene's germline CDR1 is WSHSY and CDR2 SAAADI. The CDR3 extends over 13 amino acids.

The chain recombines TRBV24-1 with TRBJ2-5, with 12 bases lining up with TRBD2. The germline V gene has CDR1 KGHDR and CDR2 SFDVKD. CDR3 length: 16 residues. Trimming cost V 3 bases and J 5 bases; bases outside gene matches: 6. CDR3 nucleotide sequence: TGTGCCACCAGTGATGCTAGCGGGGGGGCCGCGGAGACCCAGTACTTC. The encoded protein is CATSDASGGAAETQYF.

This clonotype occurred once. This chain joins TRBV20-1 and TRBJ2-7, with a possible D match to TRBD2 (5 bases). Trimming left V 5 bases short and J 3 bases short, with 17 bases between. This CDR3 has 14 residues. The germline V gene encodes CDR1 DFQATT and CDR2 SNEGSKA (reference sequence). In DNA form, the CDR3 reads TGCAGTGCTTTAGAGGGTTTCCCTTTCTACGAGCAGTACTTC. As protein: CSALEGFPFYEQYF.

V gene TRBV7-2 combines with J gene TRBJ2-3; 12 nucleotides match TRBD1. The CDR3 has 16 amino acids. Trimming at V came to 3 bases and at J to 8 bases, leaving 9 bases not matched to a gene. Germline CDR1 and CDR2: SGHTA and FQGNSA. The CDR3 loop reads CASSFRLGTGGGTQYF. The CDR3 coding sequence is TGTGCCAGCAGCTTCCGTTTAGGGACAGGGGGCGGTACGCAGTATTTT.